This TCR beta chain was captured by sequencing in a study of vaccination and CD4 T cells after COVID-19 (dated 2022 in TCRdb). In terms of the full investigation: Convalescent patients had a positive SARS-CoV-2 result on nasal swab PCR, and of these patients, nine had mild disease and one had severe disease. In under twelve COVID-19 convalescent patients and a handful of infection-naive healthy vaccine recipients, researchers compared the spike-specific CD4+ TCR repertoire from before mRNA vaccination with the repertoire from after. For a few convalescent patients, samples were collected at an early post-vaccination timepoint (day 14) as well as at a late post-vaccination timepoint (days 161 to 241). Post-COVID blood samples from convalescent patients were collected a median of approximately 100 days after diagnosis, with a range of roughly 35 to 170 days. Control cultures received a CEFX viral epitope pool as the positive control, an HIV-1 Nef peptide pool as the negative control, or no peptide. Overlapping spike peptide pools from SARS-CoV-2 and from the common cold coronaviruses HCoV-NL63, HCoV-OC43 and HCoV-229E were used as culture stimuli. Post-vaccine blood samples were taken a median of 72 days after the second vaccine dose, with a range of 14 to 241 days. The convalescent cohort included six males and four females, with two Hispanic individuals, seven Caucasians, two Asians and one multiracial person. Participants received two doses of either the Pfizer-BioNTech BNT162b2 vaccine (n=8) or the Moderna mRNA-1273 vaccine (n=2). Study-level results and caveats: In convalescent patients, a median roughly 88% of post-vaccine SARS-CoV-2-reactive clones were detected only after vaccination, suggesting vaccine-specific priming. An increase in the median number of SARS-CoV-2-reactive clonotypes from roughly 20 after infection to a few dozen after vaccination was observed, but the change was not found to be significant. Of the vaccine-specific clones found in convalescent patients, nearly all (304 of 307) were mono-reactive for SARS-CoV-2 spike instead of being cross-reactive with common cold coronaviruses. The study included relatively few convalescent patients and did not analyze early timepoints after natural infection.

Library method: PCR. DNA from cultured CD4+ T cells was subjected to TCR sequencing with the Oncomine TCR Beta short-read assay at the Johns Hopkins FTIC core. The QIAamp micro DNA kit was used to extract genomic DNA from the cultured CD4+ T cells. The Oncomine TCR Beta libraries from cultured CD4+ T cells were pooled using unique dual indexes and then sequenced on an Illumina iSeq 100. The original methods were these. Non-productive sequences were removed, and CDR3s not starting with C, not ending with F or W, or shorter than 7 amino acids were discarded. The MANAFEST web application was used to identify antigen-specific clonotypes by comparing peptide-stimulated wells against reference wells and other culture wells. To be called positive, a clone needed an FDR below 0.05, an odds ratio above 5, and a productive frequency above 0.1% in at least two of three replicate wells. A clonotype counted as cross-reactive if it showed significant expansion both in the SARS-CoV-2 spike wells and in at least one common cold coronavirus spike condition. Levenshtein distances (stringdist) and unrooted phylogenetic trees (ape) in R version 3.6.1 were used to assess CDR3 homology. TCRdb reprocessed the public reads (quality trimming at Q25 with fastp, clone calling with MiXCR) and kept in-frame beta chains. Every entry covers one CDR3 protein and lists the most common genes and DNA from its rows. Here the V and J calls rest on TCRdb's processing, not on the authors' analysis. The sample table shows 20,000 to 25,000 distinct CDR3 sequences, and about 31% are seen once. The ten largest clones add up to approximately 10% of the sample.

The CDR3 has 13 amino acids, counting the end cysteine and phenylalanine. Only the CDR3 DNA is retained, 39 bases long and in frame from the first base. V gives up 5 bases and J gives up 5 bases, and the segment between their germline ends measures 12 bases. CDR1 LNHNV and CDR2 YYDKDF are derived from the germline V gene (reference sequence). Details on this clonotype: Which antigen it targets is not known. No base quality values were provided; no much bigger clone lies one nucleotide off.

The time point label corresponds to: late sampling 161 to 241 days after vaccination in a few convalescent patients. The treatment or condition label for this specimen denotes: roughly 11-day PBMC culture with coronavirus spike peptide pools or control peptides (ViraFEST assay). The ViraFEST assay, used in the study, expanded antigen-specific T cells with peptide pools and then identified the expanded clonotypes through TCR sequencing. Positive SARS-CoV-2 PCR tests in the convalescent patients dated from March to December 2020, before Alpha, Beta and Delta variants emerged in the United States. Each well held roughly 2 million PBMCs cultured in IMDM containing about 5% human AB serum and approximately 10 IU/ml IL-2, with approximately 9.2 ug/ml peptide pools added. On days 3 and 7, half of the culture medium was replaced with fresh IL-2-containing medium. CD4+ T cells were isolated after 10 days of culture through negative selection using the EasySep CD4+ T cell isolation kit. PBMCs were separated from whole blood using Ficoll-Paque Plus gradient centrifugation and then either used fresh or cryopreserved at -140C. Culture conditions were generally each tested in triplicate wells.

The sample in question was CD4+ T cells from blood, cultured in vitro, obtained about 7 months after SARS-CoV-2 vaccination. This chain is built from TRBV15 and TRBJ2-5, with a tentative D gene TRBD1 over 5 matching bases. The sequence derives from a human donor who had recovered from COVID-19. The CDR3 protein is CATSQGLVETQYF. Read as DNA, the sequence is TGTGCCACCAGCCAGGGATTGGTTGAGACCCAGTACTTC. Supplemented by the reference TRBV15 and TRBJ2-5 proteins around the CDR3, the complete variable domain is DAMVIQNPRYQVTQFGKPVTLSCSQTLNHNVMYWYQQKSSQAPKLLFHYYDKDFNNEADTPDNFQSRRPNTSFCFLDIRSPGLGDTAMYLCATSQGLVETQYFGPGTRLLVL.